The next 28 T cell receptor beta chains were all read from a single sample in a study of blood T cell repertoires in COVID-19. Assay: immunoSEQ multiplex PCR; the TCRdb copy retains only in-frame clones and omits some. The sample records about 220,000 clones, 85% to 90% being singletons. The sequenced sample consisted of PBMCs or T cells enriched from blood (not recorded which). The receptors come from a woman younger than 30 in a cohort exposed to, infected with or recovered from COVID-19 (not recorded which).

J is TRBJ2-2 and V is TRBV7-6, with 7 bases identical to TRBD2. Looked up from germline, CDR1 is SGHVS and CDR2 is FNYEAQ. The CDR3 extends over 16 amino acids. V lost 4 bases, J lost 2 bases, and 7 bases stayed unmatched. This CDR3 is CASSSLASGNTGELFF. The CDR3 bases are TGTGCCAGCAGCTCCTTAGCTAGCGGAAACACCGGGGAGCTGTTTTTT.

J is TRBJ1-4 and V is TRBV14, with D unresolved. V dropped 4 bases and J dropped 7 bases, with 10 bases sitting between them. Germline CDR1 is SGHDN and CDR2 is FVKESK. The length of the CDR3 is 13 residues. The CDR3 loop reads CASSRGFTEKLFF. For the CDR3, the DNA is TGTGCCAGCAGCCGAGGGTTTACTGAAAAACTGTTTTTT.

The chain recombines TRBV10-3 with TRBJ2-1; 9 bases are shared with TRBD2. Looked up from germline, CDR1 is ENHRY and CDR2 is SYGVKD. The ends lost 10 bases at V and 0 bases at J; junction bases unmatched: 10. This CDR3 contains 16 residues. The CDR3 nucleotides are TGTGCCACCTCCTATCTAGCGGGGAGCTCCTACAATGAGCAGTTCTTC. Encoded protein: CATSYLAGSSYNEQFF.

This clone was seen a single time. The genes are TRBV7-9 and TRBJ2-7; the D gene is possibly TRBD2 (5 bases). The CDR3 spans 13 residues. Germline CDR1 and CDR2: SEHNR and FQNEAQ (reference sequence). V lost 4 bases, J lost 6 bases, and 13 bases lay in between. The CDR3, as DNA: TGTGCCAGCAGCTATAACCCCGAGGGCGAGCAGTACTTC. It specifies CASSYNPEGEQYF.

V and J are TRBV18 and TRBJ2-7, with 7 bases aligning to TRBD1. The CDR3 has 14 amino acids. Looked up from germline, CDR1 is KGHSH and CDR2 is LQKENI. V shed 3 bases and J 5 bases; nucleotides not matched to a gene: 7. CDR3 loop: CASSPETGSHEQYF. DNA of the CDR3: TGTGCCAGCTCACCTGAGACAGGGTCCCACGAGCAGTACTTC.

The V gene is TRBV9, the J gene TRBJ2-7; 8 positions agree with TRBD1. The germline V gene has CDR1 SGDLS and CDR2 YYNGEE. V dropped 0 bases and J dropped 2; count of bases not matched to a gene: 4. This CDR3 comprises 15 residues. The CDR3 nucleotides read TGTGCCAGCAGCGTAGGCCAGGGGGCGGCCTACGAGCAGTACTTC. Encoded protein: CASSVGQGAAYEQYF. The whole variable domain, filled in from reference TRBV9 and TRBJ2-7, reads DSGVTQTPKHLITATGQRVTLRCSPRSGDLSVYWYQQSLDQGLQFLIQYYNGEERAKGNILERFSAQQFPDLHSELNLSSLELGDSALYFCASSVGQGAAYEQYFGPGTRLTVT.

The chain joins TRBV5-1 to TRBJ2-5; 9 nucleotides agree with TRBD2. CDR3 length: 16 residues. CDR1 is SGHRS and CDR2 is YFSETQ in the germline V gene. V trimming: 3 bases; J trimming: 2 bases; junction bases outside the gene matches: 8. The chain's CDR3 is CASSWLRGGGQETQYF. The CDR3 DNA sequence: TGCGCCAGCAGCTGGCTGCGGGGGGGCGGGCAAGAGACCCAGTACTTC.

This chain links TRBV5-1 with TRBJ2-7; TRBD1 matches at 8 bases. The CDR3 is 13 residues long. Germline trimming cut 4 bases from V and 3 bases from J; bases unmatched to any gene: 3. From germline, CDR1 is SGHRS and CDR2 YFSETQ. This chain's CDR3 is CASSTTGGYEQYF. The DNA of the CDR3 is TGCGCCAGCAGCACCACAGGGGGCTACGAGCAGTACTTC.

J is TRBJ2-1 and V is TRBV24-1, with D tentatively TRBD2 (7 bases). The V end was cut by 1 base, the J end by 0 bases, with 15 bases between. This CDR3 has 18 amino acids. The germline CDR1 and CDR2 sequences are KGHDR and SFDVKD. CDR3 coding DNA: TGTGCCACCAGTGATTTCGGCGGGGGCCCTAGCTCCTACAATGAGCAGTTCTTC. Translation gives CATSDFGGGPSSYNEQFF.

This clone was detected a few times. In DNA form, the CDR3 reads TGTGCCAGCAGCCTAATAGCGGGGGTGGCCTACGAGCAGTACTTC. Protein product: CASSLIAGVAYEQYF. The genes are TRBV7-6 and TRBJ2-7; 9 bases agree with TRBD2. Germline CDR1 is SGHVS and CDR2 is FNYEAQ. Trimming cost V 5 bases and J 2 bases; bases outside gene matches: 7. The CDR3 covers 15 residues.

The chain has TRBV6-5 and TRBJ1-4; 10 nucleotides line up with TRBD1. Germline V gene sequence: CDR1 MNHEY, CDR2 SVGAGI. V shed 2 bases and J 5 bases; nucleotides not matched to a gene: 2. CDR3 length: 15 residues. DNA of the CDR3: TGTGCCAGCAGTTACCGGACAGGGGGAAATGAAAAACTGTTTTTT. This sequence encodes CASSYRTGGNEKLFF.

The chain carries TRBV3-1 (or the pseudogene TRBV3-2) and TRBJ2-1; weak D call: TRBD1 (5 bases). From germline, CDR1 is LGHDT and CDR2 YNNKEL (reference sequence). With 4 bases removed from V and 5 bases from J, the gap between germline ends came to 15 bases. The CDR3 loop spans 15 amino acids. As DNA, the CDR3 is TGTGCCAGCAGCCCTCCCAGCAGGGTTGACAATGAGCAGTTCTTC. Translation gives CASSPPSRVDNEQFF.

V usage is TRBV10-1 and J usage is TRBJ2-5, with D maybe TRBD1 (6 bases). The CDR3 length is 12 residues. The germline CDR1 and CDR2 sequences are WNHNN and SYGVQD (reference sequence). Trimming took 10 bases from V and 3 from J, leaving 12 bases between them. For the CDR3, the DNA is TGCGCCATGCTAGGGGGTAAAGAGACCCAGTACTTC. Its protein is CAMLGGKETQYF.

The sample holds one count of this clone. The J gene is TRBJ2-2, the V gene TRBV2, with unresolved D. The germline CDR1 and CDR2 sequences are SNHLY and FYNNEI. This CDR3 is built from 14 residues. Trimming took 0 bases from V and 0 from J, leaving 2 bases between them. This chain's CDR3 is CASSEATNTGELFF. The CDR3 DNA is TGTGCCAGCAGTGAAGCCACGAACACCGGGGAGCTGTTTTTT.

The chain joins TRBV19 to TRBJ1-1, with D possibly matching TRBD1 (6 bases). The CDR3 is made up of 17 amino acids. CDR1 LNHDA and CDR2 SQIVND come from the germline V gene (reference sequence). V was shortened by 7 bases and J by 3 bases, with 24 bases between the two germline ends. The CDR3 DNA is TGTGCCAGTAACTCGCAGGGGCTGGGGGATGAAGACACTGAAGCTTTCTTT. Its translation is CASNSQGLGDEDTEAFF.

This clone was seen just once. Germline is not matched at one junction end, which may reflect a read error. The rearrangement uses TRBV6-1 and TRBJ2-7, with 10 bases identical to TRBD2. The CDR3 length is 13 residues. Germline V gene data show CDR1 as MNHNS and CDR2 as SASEGT. CDR3 loop: CASREREGREQYF. The CDR3 region has the DNA TGTGCCAGCCGTGAGCGGGAGGGCCGCGAGCAGTACTTC.

The chain recombines TRBV19 with TRBJ2-7; D is perhaps TRBD2 (5 bases). The V end was cut by 1 base, the J end by 4 bases, with 17 bases between. This CDR3 contains 16 residues. From germline, CDR1 is LNHDA and CDR2 SQIVND (reference sequence). CDR3 region: CASSIGRAQALYEQYF. CDR3 bases: TGTGCCAGTAGTATAGGGCGGGCCCAAGCCCTATACGAGCAGTACTTC.

Only a few counts were recorded for this clone. The rearrangement uses TRBV27 and TRBJ1-4; weak D call: TRBD1 (6 bases). V was pared by 1 base and J by 8 bases, with 11 bases between. CDR3 length: 14 residues. From germline, CDR1 is MNHEY and CDR2 SMNVEV (reference sequence). The CDR3 DNA sequence: TGTGCCAGCAGTTTATTCAGGGGATCGGAAAAACTGTTTTTT. Amino acids: CASSLFRGSEKLFF.

This clone occurred once. The V and J genes are TRBV2 and TRBJ2-5; the match to TRBD2 covers 8 bases. Germline V gene data show CDR1 as SNHLY and CDR2 as FYNNEI. The length of the CDR3 is 13 residues. V was pared by 10 bases and J by 4 bases, with 8 bases of the junction left unmatched. In DNA form, the CDR3 reads TGTGCCACCGAAGCGGGAGCGGGAGAGACCCAGTACTTC. As protein: CATEAGAGETQYF.

This clone was observed once. Other DNA variants within this sample encode the same CDR3. V and J are TRBV27 and TRBJ2-7, with TRBD2 as a possible D gene (7 bases). V dropped 3 bases and J dropped 2 bases, with 8 bases sitting between them. The V gene's germline CDR1 is MNHEY and CDR2 SMNVEV (reference sequence). The CDR3 is 13 amino acids. In DNA form, the CDR3 reads TGTGCCAGCAGTTTGCGGGGGCCCTACGAGCAGTACTTC. Translation gives CASSLRGPYEQYF.

The rearrangement joins TRBV11-3 to TRBJ2-7; tentatively, D is TRBD2 (5 bases). V lost 4 bases, J lost 3 bases, and 7 bases lay in between. CDR1 and CDR2 (germline): SGHNT, YENEEA. This CDR3 has 12 residues. The CDR3 protein is CASSSGNYEQYF. The CDR3 DNA follows: TGTGCCAGCAGCTCCGGGAACTACGAGCAGTACTTC. Drawing the rest from reference TRBV11-3 and TRBJ2-7, the complete variable domain is EAGVVQSPRYKIIEKKQPVAFWCNPISGHNTLYWYLQNLGQGPELLIRYENEEAVDDSQLPKDRFSAERLKGVDSTLKIQPAELGDSAVYLCASSSGNYEQYFGPGTRLTVT.

This clone is a singleton in its sample. V and J are TRBV11-3 and TRBJ2-1, with 9 bases lining up with TRBD2. The germline V gene encodes CDR1 SGHNT and CDR2 YENEEA. The CDR3 spans 15 residues. V shed 2 bases and J 10 bases; nucleotides not matched to a gene: 9. CDR3 region: CASSLRAGGASEQFF. The CDR3 DNA is TGTGCCAGCAGCTTAAGAGCGGGAGGAGCATCCGAGCAGTTCTTC.

The V gene is TRBV5-1, the J gene TRBJ2-5, with 8 bases aligning to TRBD1. Trimming took 0 bases from V and 2 from J; bases not matched to a gene: 0. There are 14 residues in the CDR3. In germline, CDR1 is SGHRS, CDR2 YFSETQ. CDR3 amino acids: CASSLDRGQETQYF. CDR3 DNA sequence: TGCGCCAGCAGCTTGGACAGGGGGCAAGAGACCCAGTACTTC. Based on the CDR3 plus reference TRBV5-1 and TRBJ2-5, the full variable domain is KAGVTQTPRYLIKTRGQQVTLSCSPISGHRSVSWYQQTPGQGLQFLFEYFSETQRNKGNFPGRFSGRQFSNSRSEMNVSTLELGDSALYLCASSLDRGQETQYFGPGTRLLVL.

The J gene is TRBJ1-6, the V gene TRBV19; D unclear. This CDR3 region has 19 residues. Germline V gene sequence: CDR1 LNHDA, CDR2 SQIVND (reference sequence). V gave up 5 bases and J gave up 2 bases, with 22 bases separating them. The CDR3 sequence: CASSPRTPPGSAYNSPLHF. As DNA, the CDR3 is TGTGCCAGTAGTCCTCGGACTCCACCTGGGAGCGCCTATAATTCACCCCTCCACTTT.

The chain links TRBV2 to TRBJ1-2; no clear D. Trimming left V 8 bases short and J 4 bases short, with 11 bases between. CDR1 is SNHLY and CDR2 is FYNNEI in the germline V gene. The CDR3 contains 12 residues. The CDR3, as DNA: TGTGCCAGCTCCTCAGGTTTCTATGGCTACACCTTC. This codes for CASSSGFYGYTF. The full variable domain, its missing parts supplied by reference TRBV2 and TRBJ1-2, is EPEVTQTPSHQVTQMGQEVILRCVPISNHLYFYWYRQILGQKVEFLVSFYNNEISEKSEIFDDQFSVERPDGSNFTLKIRSTKLEDSAMYFCASSSGFYGYTFGSGTRLTVV.

The V and J genes are TRBV20-1 and TRBJ1-2; D gene ambiguous. CDR1 and CDR2 from the germline V gene are DFQATT and SNEGSKA (reference sequence). V was pared by 7 bases and J by 5 bases, with 11 bases between. The CDR3 is 11 residues long. CDR3 nucleotide sequence: TGCAGTGTAGCACCGCCATATGGCTACACCTTC. This encodes CSVAPPYGYTF.

The chain joins TRBV29-1 to TRBJ2-7; 9 positions match TRBD1. This CDR3 is 14 amino acids long. CDR1 is SQVTM and CDR2 is ANQGSEA in the germline V gene. Trimming removed 4 bases from V and 0 bases from J; junction bases left unmatched: 4. The CDR3 nucleotides are TGCAGCGTTGTTGGGGACAGGGTCTCCTACGAGCAGTACTTC. Translating it yields CSVVGDRVSYEQYF.

J is TRBJ2-1 and V is TRBV6-1; 11 nucleotides agree with TRBD2. The CDR3 runs to 16 residues. V trimming: 6 bases; J trimming: 3 bases; junction bases outside the gene matches: 7. Germline CDR1 is MNHNS and CDR2 is SASEGT. Here the CDR3 reads CASRELAGVDYNEQFF. The DNA for the CDR3 is TGTGCCAGCAGAGAACTAGCGGGAGTGGACTACAATGAGCAGTTCTTC.